The next 9 T cell receptor beta chains were all read from a single sample in a study of T cells after yellow fever vaccination. A single record per CDR3 protein comes from TCRdb applying MiXCR to the 5' RACE reads. The sample lists approximately 330,000 distinct CDR3 sequences, around 12% occurring once. The starting material was CD4+ T cells sorted from PBMCs, obtained 15 days after the yellow fever booster vaccination. The origin of the receptors is a man in his late teens or twenties who received the YFV17D yellow fever vaccine.

The gene calls are TRBV7-9 and TRBJ1-1; TRBD1 matches 9 bases. Germline V lookup: CDR1 SEHNR, CDR2 FQNEAQ (reference sequence). This CDR3 region has 13 residues. Germline trimming cut 3 bases from V and 7 bases from J; bases unmatched to any gene: 3. The CDR3 protein is CASSFRTGDEAFF. The CDR3 DNA follows: TGTGCCAGCAGCTTCCGGACAGGGGATGAAGCTTTCTTT.

This clonotype was counted between two and nine times. The V call is TRBV5-1, the J call TRBJ2-3; 11 positions match TRBD2. The ends lost 4 bases at V and 4 bases at J; junction bases unmatched: 8. CDR3 size: 16 residues. Germline V gene data show CDR1 as SGHRS and CDR2 as YFSETQ. CDR3 residues: CASSKKLAGAPDTQYF. DNA of the CDR3: TGCGCCAGCAGCAAAAAACTAGCGGGGGCCCCAGATACGCAGTATTTT.

The chain combines TRBV5-1 with TRBJ2-2, with 8 positions matching TRBD2. The J segment lost 4 bases and the V segment lost 4 bases, leaving 6 bases of the junction unmatched. CDR3 length: 15 amino acids. The germline CDR1 and CDR2 sequences are SGHRS and YFSETQ. CDR3 bases: TGCGCCAGCAGCAACGGGGGGGCCCGCACCGGGGAGCTGTTTTTT. It yields the protein CASSNGGARTGELFF. The full variable domain, rest sourced from reference TRBV5-1 and TRBJ2-2, is KAGVTQTPRYLIKTRGQQVTLSCSPISGHRSVSWYQQTPGQGLQFLFEYFSETQRNKGNFPGRFSGRQFSNSRSEMNVSTLELGDSALYLCASSNGGARTGELFFGEGSRLTVL.

The table lists this clonotype with many counts. V gene TRBV12-3 or TRBV12-4 combines with J gene TRBJ2-5; D is ambiguous. The CDR3 is 12 amino acids. V was clipped by 5 bases and J by 5 bases, with 9 bases between them. CDR3 sequence reads: CASSTQTETQYF. The DNA for the CDR3 is TGTGCCAGCAGTACACAAACCGAGACCCAGTACTTC.

The CDR3 DNA follows: TGTGCCAGCAGCCAAGATTGGGGACAGCGTCCCCTCCACTTT. Its translation is CASSQDWGQRPLHF. The V call is TRBV3-1, the J call TRBJ1-6; 7 bases line up with TRBD1. The CDR3 extends over 14 amino acids. The germline CDR1 and CDR2 sequences are LGHDT and YNNKEL (reference sequence). V lost 0 bases, J lost 13 bases, and 6 bases stayed unmatched.

The V gene is TRBV4-1, the J gene TRBJ1-4, with D perhaps TRBD1 (5 bases). V was trimmed by 5 bases and J by 4 bases, leaving 20 bases between them. CDR1 and CDR2 (germline): MGHRA, YSYEKL. This CDR3 spans 17 amino acids. CDR3 coding DNA: TGCGCCAGCAGCTTCACTTTCAAGGGGCCCGTTAATGAAAAACTGTTTTTT. It is translated as CASSFTFKGPVNEKLFF.

The chain links TRBV5-6 to TRBJ2-1; 7 bases line up with TRBD1. The germline gives CDR1 SGHDT, CDR2 YYEEEE. Unmatched junction bases numbered 7, after V lost 6 bases and J lost 1 base. The CDR3 is 15 amino acids. The CDR3 spells CASNRGGGSYNEQFF. DNA for the CDR3: TGTGCCAGCAACCGAGGGGGCGGGTCCTACAATGAGCAGTTCTTC.

The rearrangement uses TRBV6-5 and TRBJ2-7, with a possible D match to TRBD1 (6 bases). The CDR3 consists of 14 residues. Germline V lookup: CDR1 MNHEY, CDR2 SVGAGI. Trimming cost V 4 bases and J 2 bases, with 12 bases left between them. CDR3 coding DNA: TGTGCCAGCAGTTCCACCAGGGGCCCCTACGAGCAGTACGTC. Its protein is CASSSTRGPYEQYV.

This clonotype was observed a handful of times. This chain links TRBV5-1 with TRBJ2-5, with D tentatively TRBD1 or TRBD2 (6 bases each). Trimming took 3 bases from V and 2 from J, leaving 14 bases between them. The CDR3 totals 15 residues. Germline V gene data show CDR1 as SGHRS and CDR2 as YFSETQ. CDR3 in amino acids: CASSWRSGAQETQYF. DNA of the CDR3: TGCGCCAGCAGCTGGAGATCGGGGGCTCAAGAGACCCAGTACTTC.